The rows below give T cell receptor beta chains drawn from one sample of a study of blood T cell repertoires in COVID-19. Data came from immunoSEQ multiplex PCR; TCRdb stores just in-frame clones and leaves some out. The table records about 120,000 clones, 85% of them present only once. Sequenced material: peripheral blood. These receptors were taken from an elderly man with acute or convalescent COVID-19. The CDR3 runs from the conserved cysteine through the conserved F or W.

cdr3_aa | j_call | v_call
CASTRTSGTDTQYF | TRBJ2-3 | TRBV5-1
CASSPPLGGNTEAFF | TRBJ1-1 | TRBV18
CASSRDVPGPRMGYEQYF | TRBJ2-7 | TRBV2
CASSQDPASYTF | TRBJ1-2 | TRBV4-1
CASLGTGGIQPQHF | TRBJ1-5 | TRBV28
CASSQRTVPDYGYTF | TRBJ1-2 | TRBV14
CASSPFPTTNEKLFF | TRBJ1-4 | TRBV18
CASSLSPSPKVANTGELFF | TRBJ2-2 | TRBV11-2
CASSLTRGYEQYF | TRBJ2-7 | TRBV5-6
CASSLSMAGVLDEQFF | TRBJ2-1 | TRBV7-2
CASSTTSGGASPSYNEQFF | TRBJ2-1 | TRBV9
CASSLGARERAFF | TRBJ1-1 | TRBV5-8
CASQGGAGGTDTQYF | TRBJ2-3 | TRBV6-5
CASSFASGNEQFF | TRBJ2-1 | TRBV11-3
CAISESMGSSSYNEQFF | TRBJ2-1 | TRBV10-3
CASSLVIGDYYEQYF | TRBJ2-7 | TRBV5-4
CASSLAPRTGNTIYF | TRBJ1-3 | TRBV7-9
CASGLGDSSYNSPLHF | TRBJ1-6 | TRBV12-5
CASSPPLAGGTYNEQFF | TRBJ2-1 | TRBV18
CATSRDRTDNSPLHF | TRBJ1-6 | TRBV15
CAWSWGQGVGKTQYF | TRBJ2-5 | TRBV30
CAIREGAGNEQFF | TRBJ2-1 | TRBV5-1
CANRRDGVNYGYTF | TRBJ1-2 | TRBV5-1
CASSMLLAQETQYF | TRBJ2-5 | TRBV5-5
CASSQDRGRAEAFF | TRBJ1-1 | TRBV5-1
CASSPGTEYQPQHF | TRBJ1-5 | TRBV18
CATSDPGQSYEQYF | TRBJ2-7 | TRBV24-1
CASSAQGVLVDEQFF | TRBJ2-1 | TRBV19
CASSVDRGEYNEQFF | TRBJ2-1 | TRBV11-3